The following is a T cell receptor (beta chain) sequence with its context. This clonotype was recorded at least ten times. Its antigen is still unknown. Base qualities are not at hand, and no much larger clone is one base apart. For repertoire sequencing, the TCR beta CDR3 regions were amplified from RNA transcripts. The first round of RT-PCR was done with HTBI primers and the Qiagen OneStep RT-PCR kit, and was followed by a second round of multiplex PCR, then size selection and purification. Libraries were sequenced on an Illumina HiSeq2000 using paired-end 100 bp reads. In the original analysis: SOAPnuke was used to process the reads, throwing out any read that had adapters, had uncalled bases, had a mean Phred below 15, or lacked an exact constant-primer or identifier match. COPE v1.2.5 was used to merge the high-quality paired reads. Each unique nucleotide sequence was defined as a clonotype, and clonotypes were aligned to IMGT TRB V, D and J references with MiTCR v1.1. The analysis was limited to V-J combinations with a frequency above 0.0001, which together covered around 99% of the repertoires. A TCR clonal expansion and chaos score per V-J combination was defined as the ratio of F50 clonal expansion to chaos observed in the TCRdist matrix. Features were reduced by Welch's t-statistics and random forest to approximately 13 V-J combinations, which fed a naive Bayes classifier. Thyroid-blood repertoire similarity was quantified with the Morisita-Horn index. In TCRdb, the public reads were trimmed at Q25 with fastp and aligned with MiXCR, with productive beta chains retained. Each entry is one CDR3 protein sequence, shown with its most common DNA and genes. The V and J calls and clone size come from TCRdb's table, not from the authors' own analysis. Recorded for this sample are more than 550,000 distinct CDR3 sequences; about two fifths of them occurred a single time. The ten largest clones represent 2.5% to 3.5% of the sample.

This entry belongs to a study of Graves' ophthalmopathy and Graves' hyperthyroidism (dated by TCRdb to 2016 to 2019). For the wider study: Peripheral blood was collected at initial diagnosis, before any treatment. The study used TCR beta repertoire signatures to distinguish Graves' ophthalmopathy from Graves' hyperthyroidism and to predict progression to ophthalmopathy. In total, approximately 140 blood samples were TCR-sequenced: 40 to 45 ophthalmopathy, some 72 hyperthyroidism and roughly 17 hyperthyroidism-to-ophthalmopathy patients. To explore V-J signatures that distinguish ophthalmopathy from hyperthyroidism, a discovery set of 95 to 100 patients was enrolled, made up of 40 to 45 with ophthalmopathy and 57 with stable hyperthyroidism. An independent validation cohort was composed of 18 hyperthyroidism patients and around 15 patients who later progressed from hyperthyroidism to ophthalmopathy. T-cell repertoires of thyroid tissue and blood were compared in several hyperthyroidism patients. Following sample collection, hyperthyroidism patients were given methimazole at a starting dose of 30 mg daily, and ophthalmopathy patients were given high-dose intravenous methylprednisolone. Points the paper makes about the study in general: In validation, the model predicted ophthalmopathy progression with more than 70% sensitivity and approximately 72% specificity; 12 predicted patients were CT-confirmed with GO in a median of 6.5 months. Most expanded thyroid clonotypes with frequency above 0.001 were also detected in blood, suggesting blood repertoires may reflect the thyroid immune response. The 13-signature model separated ophthalmopathy from stable hyperthyroidism with around 90% sensitivity and approximately 81% specificity in cross-validation, and 80%/75% in the test set. No statistical method was used to predetermine the sample size, and group allocation was not hidden from the investigators.

The ophthalmopathy patients had moderately to severely active disease, with a Clinical Activity Score of 3 or higher, a NOSPECS grade of 4 or higher, and a disease duration of less than 3 months. Patients with other autoimmune diseases, uncontrolled infections, pregnancy or lactation were excluded from the study. Diagnosis was based on clinical symptoms, serum thyroxine, TRAb, thyroid ultrasound and orbital computed tomography. PBMCs were isolated from about 10 ml of fresh peripheral blood by Ficoll-Paque density gradient centrifugation. Total RNA was extracted using Trizol reagent, and RNA quality was checked on an Agilent 2100 Bioanalyzer. From cysteine to phenylalanine, the CDR3 is 15 amino acids long. Only the CDR3 DNA stays, 45 bases, in frame from base 1. V drops 2 bases and J drops 7 bases, leaving 15 bases in between. The germline V gene encodes CDR1 MGHDK and CDR2 SYGVNS.

This TCR was recovered from an adult man with Graves' ophthalmopathy. What was sequenced was peripheral blood. Recombination connected TRBV25-1 to TRBJ1-5; too little of a D gene remains to name it. The sequenced DNA is TGTGCCAGCAGTGAAAATGTGGCTGAGGGCCAGCCCCAGCATTTT. It specifies CASSENVAEGQPQHF.